This T cell receptor (beta chain) was found in a study of control samples from healthy donors and cancer patients (TCRdb year 2020). To note about this clone: What this receptor recognizes is not known. Base qualities were left out, and no much larger clone turns up one base away.

The method was the immunoSEQ multiplex PCR assay. TCRdb took this table from immuneACCESS and kept in-frame rearrangements with V and J called. Such tables lack part of the clones; where checked against another copy, unresolved V genes explain under half of the gap, and the rest is unexplained. This sample holds around 170,000 clones; roughly 90% were observed only once. Less than 0.75% of the sample is taken by the ten largest. According to the germline V gene (reference sequence), CDR1 reads LGHDT and CDR2 reads YNNKEL. V is cut by 0 bases and J by 2 bases, and the space between the germline ends is 15 bases. Spanning cysteine to phenylalanine, the CDR3 consists of 17 amino acids. The only DNA kept is the CDR3, 51 bases in frame from the first base.

Sequenced material: blood. This clonotype originated in a woman in her twenties or thirties in good health. The chain is encoded by TRBV3-1 (or the pseudogene TRBV3-2) joined to TRBJ2-3; matching of 6 bases hints at TRBD2 as the D gene. The CDR3 reads CASSQDWGSGPTDTQYF. The DNA reads TGTGCCAGCAGCCAAGATTGGGGTAGCGGCCCCACAGATACGCAGTATTTT.